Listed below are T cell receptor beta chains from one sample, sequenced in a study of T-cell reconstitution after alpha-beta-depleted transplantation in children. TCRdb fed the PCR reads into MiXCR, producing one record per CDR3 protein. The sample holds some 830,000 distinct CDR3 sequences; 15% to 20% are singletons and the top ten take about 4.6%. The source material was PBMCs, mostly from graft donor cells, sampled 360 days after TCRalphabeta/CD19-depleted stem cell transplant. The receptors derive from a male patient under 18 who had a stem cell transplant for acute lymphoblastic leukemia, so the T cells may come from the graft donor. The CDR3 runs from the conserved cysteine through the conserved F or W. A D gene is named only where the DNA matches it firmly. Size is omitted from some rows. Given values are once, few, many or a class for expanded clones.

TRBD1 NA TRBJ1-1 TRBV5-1 CASSDQGAAEAFF TGCGCTAGCAGCGATCAGGGGGCCGCTGAAGCTTTCTTT
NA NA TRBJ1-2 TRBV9 CASSPAGAGVYGYTF TGTGCCAGCAGCCCAGCGGGGGCAGGAGTCTATGGCTACACCTTC
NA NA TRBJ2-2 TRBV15 CASVLSGWGSTGELFF TGTGCCAGCGTTCTCAGCGGCTGGGGGAGCACCGGGGAGCTGTTTTTT
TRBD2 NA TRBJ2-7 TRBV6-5 CASSYSSGPSGRYEQYF TGTGCCAGCAGTTACTCATCTGGCCCTAGCGGGAGATATGAGCAGTACTTC
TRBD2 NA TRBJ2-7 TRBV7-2 CASSLAQGLRLAGGYEQYF TGTGCCAGCAGCTTAGCCCAGGGGCTACGACTAGCGGGAGGTTACGAGCAGTACTTC
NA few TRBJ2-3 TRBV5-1 CASSWTGATDTQYF TGCGCCAGCAGCTGGACGGGAGCCACAGATACGCAGTATTTT
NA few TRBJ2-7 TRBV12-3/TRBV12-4 CASSFVGQHHYEQYF TGTGCCAGCAGTTTTGTAGGACAACACCACTACGAGCAGTACTTC
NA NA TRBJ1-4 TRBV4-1 CASNLSPPEKLFF TGCGCCAGCAACCTTTCACCGCCGGAAAAACTGTTTTTT
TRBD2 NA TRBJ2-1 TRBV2 CASTGLAGAYNEQFF TGTGCCAGCACGGGACTAGCGGGAGCCTACAATGAGCAGTTCTTC
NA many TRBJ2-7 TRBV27 CASSDDVSYEQYF TGTGCCAGCAGTGACGACGTCTCCTACGAGCAGTACTTC
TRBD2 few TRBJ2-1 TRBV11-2 CASSLHTGTSGWRSYNEQFF TGTGCCAGCAGTCTACATACCGGGACTAGCGGATGGCGCTCCTACAATGAGCAGTTCTTC
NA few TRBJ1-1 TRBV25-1 CASMGPGHTAGEAFF TGTGCCAGCATGGGACCCGGACATACTGCTGGGGAAGCTTTCTTT
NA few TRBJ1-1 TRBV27 CASSLVSGGTEAFF TGTGCCAGCAGTTTAGTTTCTGGGGGCACTGAAGCTTTCTTT
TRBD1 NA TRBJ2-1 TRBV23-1 CASSQSKTGYEQFF TGCGCCAGCAGTCAATCAAAGACAGGGTATGAGCAGTTCTTC
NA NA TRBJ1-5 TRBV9 CASNDFGGNQPQHF TGTGCCAGCAACGACTTTGGCGGCAATCAGCCCCAGCATTTT
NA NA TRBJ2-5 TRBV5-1 CASSLVAVAGETQYF TGCGCCAGCAGCTTGGTCGCAGTAGCTGGAGAGACCCAGTACTTC
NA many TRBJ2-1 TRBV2 CASSDYGTWHEQFF TGTGCCAGCAGTGATTACGGGACTTGGCATGAGCAGTTCTTC
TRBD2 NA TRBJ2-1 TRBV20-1 CSAPQFSGRNEQFF TGCAGTGCGCCCCAGTTTAGCGGGAGAAATGAGCAGTTCTTC
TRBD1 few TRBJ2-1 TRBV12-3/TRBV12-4 CASSSGQGGGNEQFF TGTGCCAGCAGTTCCGGACAGGGCGGAGGCAATGAGCAGTTCTTC
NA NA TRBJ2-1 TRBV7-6 CASSFIEADNEQFF TGTGCCAGCAGCTTTATAGAAGCGGACAATGAGCAGTTCTTC
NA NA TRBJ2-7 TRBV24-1 CATSEPGQPYEQYF TGTGCCACCAGTGAACCGGGTCAGCCCTACGAGCAGTACTTC
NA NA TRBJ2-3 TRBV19 CASSTALTDTQYF TGTGCCAGTAGTACTGCCCTCACAGATACGCAGTATTTT
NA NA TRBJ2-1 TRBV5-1 CASSFTDTGWNEQFF TGCGCCAGCAGCTTTACGGACACGGGGTGGAATGAGCAGTTCTTC
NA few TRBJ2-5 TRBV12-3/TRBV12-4 CASSPGSRQETQYF TGTGCCAGCAGTCCCGGATCGCGCCAGGAGACCCAGTACTTC
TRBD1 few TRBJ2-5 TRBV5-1 CASSPPWGDRGGETQYF TGCGCCAGCAGCCCTCCCTGGGGGGACAGGGGAGGAGAGACCCAGTACTTC
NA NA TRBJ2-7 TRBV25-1 CASSEYSWQDAYEQYF TGTGCCAGCAGTGAATATTCGTGGCAGGACGCCTACGAGCAGTACTTC
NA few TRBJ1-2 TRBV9 CASSVDGQGQYGYTF TGTGCCAGCAGCGTAGACGGTCAGGGGCAGTATGGCTACACCTTC
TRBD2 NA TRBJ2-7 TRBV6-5 CASSYQAPGLAGEQYF TGTGCCAGCAGTTACCAGGCTCCGGGACTAGCAGGCGAGCAGTACTTC
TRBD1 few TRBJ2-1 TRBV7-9 CASSYWTGTYNEQFF TGTGCCAGCAGCTACTGGACAGGTACCTACAATGAGCAGTTCTTC
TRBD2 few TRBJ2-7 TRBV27 CASSFSGRALEQYF TGTGCCAGCAGTTTTAGCGGGAGGGCACTCGAGCAGTACTTC
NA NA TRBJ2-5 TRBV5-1 CASSSSLETQYF TGCGCCAGCAGCAGTAGTCTGGAGACCCAGTACTTC
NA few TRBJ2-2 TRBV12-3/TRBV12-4 CASSLASGSSNTGELFF TGTGCCAGCAGTTTGGCCTCAGGGTCATCCAACACCGGGGAGCTGTTTTTT
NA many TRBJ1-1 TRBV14 CASSFVGGSFTEAFF TGTGCCAGCAGCTTCGTTGGTGGGAGTTTCACTGAAGCTTTCTTT
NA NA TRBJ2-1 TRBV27 CASSFAGTYNEQFF TGTGCCAGCAGTTTCGCAGGGACCTACAATGAGCAGTTCTTC
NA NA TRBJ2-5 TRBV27 CASSVLETQYF TGTGCCAGCAGTGTGCTGGAGACCCAGTACTTC
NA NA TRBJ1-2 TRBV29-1 CSVEAPRVTRWGYTF TGCAGCGTTGAAGCCCCCAGGGTGACCCGATGGGGCTACACCTTC
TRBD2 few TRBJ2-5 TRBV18 CASSPPGLAGIETQYF TGTGCCAGCTCACCACCGGGGCTAGCGGGGATTGAGACCCAGTACTTC
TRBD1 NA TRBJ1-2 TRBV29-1 CSVEGQGNGYTF TGCAGCGTTGAAGGACAGGGAAATGGCTACACCTTC
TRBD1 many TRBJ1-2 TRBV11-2 CASSPIRDSPSGYTF TGTGCCAGCAGCCCGATCCGGGACAGCCCCAGTGGCTACACCTTC
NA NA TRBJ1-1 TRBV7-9 CASSSLTDGNTEAFF TGTGCCAGCAGCTCACTCACCGACGGGAACACTGAAGCTTTCTTT
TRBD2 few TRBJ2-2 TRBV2 CASRGTTNTGELFF TGTGCCAGCAGGGGGACTACTAACACCGGGGAGCTGTTTTTT
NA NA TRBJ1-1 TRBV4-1 CASRLSGGFQAFF TGCGCCAGCAGACTAAGTGGAGGATTTCAAGCTTTCTTT
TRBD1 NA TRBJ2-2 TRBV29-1 CSVPVPGTGSTGELFF TGCAGCGTCCCCGTCCCCGGGACAGGGTCCACCGGGGAGCTGTTTTTT
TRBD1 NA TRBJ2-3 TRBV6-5 CASSSPRDRNTDTQYF TGTGCCAGCAGTTCCCCCCGGGACAGGAACACAGATACGCAGTATTTT
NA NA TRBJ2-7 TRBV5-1 CASSLSGETYEQYF TGCGCCAGCAGCTTGTCGGGGGAAACCTACGAGCAGTACTTC
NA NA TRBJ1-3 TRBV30 CAWSVRGGNTIYF TGTGCCTGGAGTGTCCGCGGTGGAAACACCATATATTTT
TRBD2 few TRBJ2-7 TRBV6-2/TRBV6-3 CASSTGTRYEQYF TGTGCCAGCAGTACCGGGACTAGATACGAGCAGTACTTC
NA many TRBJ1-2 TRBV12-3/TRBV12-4 CASSLPGHYGYTF TGTGCCAGCAGTTTGCCAGGGCACTATGGCTACACCTTC
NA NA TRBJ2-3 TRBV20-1 CSARDPQNTDTQYF TGCAGTGCTAGAGATCCCCAGAACACAGATACGCAGTATTTT
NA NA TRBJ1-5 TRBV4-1 CASSHGNGQPQHF TGCGCCAGCAGCCACGGGAACGGGCAGCCCCAGCATTTT
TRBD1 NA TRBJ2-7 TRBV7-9 CASSDYRGFSEQYF TGTGCCAGCAGCGATTACAGGGGATTTAGTGAGCAGTACTTC
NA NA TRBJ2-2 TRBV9 CASSVYGGTGELFF TGTGCCAGCAGCGTTTACGGCGGGACCGGGGAGCTGTTTTTT
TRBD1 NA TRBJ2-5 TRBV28 CASSPRGRPQETQYF TGTGCCAGCAGTCCCAGGGGGCGACCTCAAGAGACCCAGTACTTC
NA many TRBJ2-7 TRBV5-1 CASSLDRSISYEQYF TGCGCCAGCAGCTTGGACAGGTCAATCTCCTACGAGCAGTACTTC
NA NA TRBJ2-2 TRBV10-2 CASSEPTIKGGTGELFF TGCGCCAGCAGTGAGCCTACGATCAAGGGAGGCACCGGGGAGCTGTTTTTT
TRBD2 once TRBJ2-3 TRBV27 CASSGDLAGGPSDTQYF TGTGCCAGCAGTGGGGATCTAGCGGGAGGGCCATCAGATACGCAGTATTTT
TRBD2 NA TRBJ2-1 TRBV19 CASTYTWTSGKNEQFF TGTGCCAGTACCTACACATGGACTAGCGGGAAGAATGAGCAGTTCTTC
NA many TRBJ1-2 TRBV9 CASSVGGMDYGYTF TGTGCCAGCAGCGTCGGGGGAATGGACTATGGCTACACCTTC
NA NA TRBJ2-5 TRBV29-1 CSVALETQYF TGCAGCGTTGCTCTAGAGACCCAGTACTTC
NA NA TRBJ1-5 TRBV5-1 CASSPLPGGSNQPQHF TGCGCCAGCAGCCCTCTCCCGGGAGGGAGCAATCAGCCCCAGCATTTT